Given below is one T cell receptor beta chain in context. Its antigen is undetermined. The germline V gene has CDR1 SGHRS and CDR2 YFSETQ. The CDR3 loop spans 14 amino acids. The V segment lost 3 bases and the J segment 8 bases; nucleotides outside the gene matches: 9. The data were obtained in a study of lymphopenia after photon versus proton radiotherapy. Points from the study as a whole: After the lymphocyte nadir, photon-treated repertoires showed oligoclonal expansion, especially of CD8+ Temra cells. Better survival with proton therapy was suggested as possible, not demonstrated.

The protocol was immunoSEQ multiplex PCR, while the TCRdb copy is restricted to in-frame clones and leaves out a portion. Of approximately 71,000 clones listed, roughly 90% are singletons. This TCR was recovered from a woman aged 70 to 79 with pancreatic cancer. The sequencing here drew on peripheral blood, taken from a patient treated with photon-based radiotherapy. The rearrangement joins TRBV5-1 to TRBJ1-2; 8 bases match TRBD1. The CDR3 is CASSWETGELGYTF. CDR3 in DNA: TGCGCCAGCAGCTGGGAGACAGGGGAGTTGGGCTACACCTTC. Supplemented by reference TRBV5-1 and TRBJ1-2, the full variable domain reads KAGVTQTPRYLIKTRGQQVTLSCSPISGHRSVSWYQQTPGQGLQFLFEYFSETQRNKGNFPGRFSGRQFSNSRSEMNVSTLELGDSALYLCASSWETGELGYTFGSGTRLTVV.